This T cell receptor (beta chain) was documented in a study of a mutant IDH1 vaccine in newly diagnosed glioma. Looking at the study overall: Eight vaccinations were given in weeks 1, 3, 5, 7, 11, 15, 19 and 23. Following radiotherapy alone, or alongside temozolomide cycles, vaccination was started after an interval of 4-6 weeks. Former treatment meant radiotherapy, temozolomide, or both; the majority had gotten both.

Concerning this clone itself: The target antigen is unknown.

The germline V gene has CDR1 SGHDN and CDR2 FVKESK. V was pared by 4 bases and J by 3 bases, with 18 bases between. This CDR3 spans 17 amino acids. Time point indicated: week 11, during vaccination. With topical imiquimod, each dose of the vaccine consisted of 300 ug of mutant IDH1 20-mer peptide. Each astrocytoma in the donors was new, WHO grade 3 or 4, IDH1-mutant and ATRX-lost. Sequencing was performed with immunoSEQ multiplex PCR; in TCRdb, only in-frame clones are kept and a portion is missing. The table records 50,000 to 75,000 clones, about four fifths of them present only once. The chain couples TRBV14 to TRBJ1-4; possible D gene TRBD1, 6 bases. Here the sequenced sample was PBMCs, taken from a glioma patient whose treatment included an IDH1 peptide vaccine. The receptor was derived from a man aged 50 or older with glioma. CDR3 in amino acids: CASSPGVRGDSNEKLFF. The CDR3 DNA is TGTGCCAGCAGCCCAGGGGTCAGGGGAGACTCTAATGAAAAACTGTTTTTT.